The entry that follows covers one TCR beta chain sequence. Original processing methods: Estimation of nucleated cell counts relied on the amplification of reference gene primers. Profiling relied on immunoSEQ multiplex PCR, and the TCRdb table lists in-frame clones only, not all of them. D and trimming come from the DNA, and the V and J calls and clone size come from that table. The table includes more than 45,000 clones, about nine tenths detected once. These data come from a study of blood T cell repertoires in COVID-19. About the research overall: COVID-19 samples collected from the United States, Italy and Spain covered acute and convalescent phases. PBMCs, B-cell-depleted T cells, or T cells were the source of the cDNA or gDNA that made up the material.

The V end lost 4 bases, the J end lost 5 bases, and 16 bases lay between the germline ends. The CDR3 contains 14 residues. CDR1 and CDR2 (germline): SGHDT, YYEEEE. This TCR came from a man at least 80 years old with acute or convalescent COVID-19. The V gene is TRBV5-6, the J gene TRBJ2-7, with D hard to call. Sequenced input: peripheral blood. Here the CDR3 DNA reads TGTGCCAGCAGCGAGCCTGCCGGGTTCCACGAGCAGTACTTC. Its translation: CASSEPAGFHEQYF.